Listed below are T cell receptor beta chains from one sample, sequenced in a study of T-cell reconstitution after alpha-beta-depleted transplantation in children. TCRdb called the PCR reads again in MiXCR, with one record for every CDR3 protein. The sample carries approximately 520,000 distinct CDR3 sequences, approximately 29% recorded once. The sequencing here drew on PBMCs from the stem cell graft donor, taken from the stem cell graft. The source is a human donor who donated a stem cell graft to a child with aplastic anemia. CDR3s include the opening cysteine and the closing phenylalanine or tryptophan. Fields, in order: V gene, J gene, D gene, clone size, CDR3 protein, CDR3 DNA. D genes are given only for firm matches. Where a row states a size, it is once, few, many or the class of an expanded clone; other rows omit it.

V: TRBV28; J: TRBJ2-7; D: TRBD1; size: -; CDR3: CASSDGQGGFGYEQYF; DNA: TGTGCCAGCAGTGATGGACAGGGAGGCTTTGGCTACGAGCAGTACTTC
V: TRBV19; J: TRBJ1-2; D: -; size: -; CDR3: CASSIAHGVNYGYTF; DNA: TGTGCCAGTAGTATAGCCCACGGAGTTAACTATGGCTACACCTTC
V: TRBV7-2; J: TRBJ2-2; D: -; size: -; CDR3: CASSSTRWTGELFF; DNA: TGTGCCAGCAGCTCTACCCGGTGGACCGGGGAGCTGTTTTTT
V: TRBV7-2; J: TRBJ1-6; D: -; size: -; CDR3: CASSLGVTAENSPLHF; DNA: TGTGCCAGCAGCTTAGGCGTTACCGCAGAGAATTCACCCCTCCACTTT
V: TRBV7-2; J: TRBJ2-7; D: TRBD2; size: -; CDR3: CASSYRLAGASYEQYF; DNA: TGTGCCAGCAGCTACCGACTAGCGGGAGCCTCCTACGAGCAGTACTTC
V: TRBV10-3; J: TRBJ1-2; D: TRBD1; size: few; CDR3: CAISESGQGPGYTF; DNA: TGTGCCATCAGTGAGTCGGGACAGGGTCCTGGCTACACCTTC
V: TRBV7-6; J: TRBJ2-3; D: -; size: few; CDR3: CASSGDSSSTDTQYF; DNA: TGTGCCAGCAGCGGTGACAGCTCCAGCACAGATACGCAGTATTTT
V: TRBV20-1; J: TRBJ2-3; D: -; size: -; CDR3: CSARGSYGSTDTQYF; DNA: TGCAGTGCTAGAGGAAGTTACGGGAGTACAGATACGCAGTATTTT
V: TRBV7-9; J: TRBJ1-1; D: TRBD1; size: -; CDR3: CASTGQGATNTEAFF; DNA: TGTGCCAGCACGGGACAGGGGGCTACGAACACTGAAGCTTTCTTT
V: TRBV27; J: TRBJ1-2; D: -; size: -; CDR3: CASSYREGFYGYTF; DNA: TGTGCCAGCAGTTACCGGGAGGGGTTCTATGGCTACACCTTC
V: TRBV12-3/TRBV12-4; J: TRBJ1-4; D: TRBD1; size: few; CDR3: CASSQEQGAFEKLFF; DNA: TGTGCCAGCAGTCAAGAACAGGGGGCTTTTGAAAAACTGTTTTTT
V: TRBV29-1; J: TRBJ2-1; D: TRBD2; size: -; CDR3: CSVERTSDFYNEQFF; DNA: TGCAGCGTTGAGAGGACTAGCGACTTTTACAATGAGCAGTTCTTC
V: TRBV5-5; J: TRBJ2-2; D: -; size: few; CDR3: CASSLPGTTNTGELFF; DNA: TGTGCCAGCAGCCTTCCCGGGACAACGAACACCGGGGAGCTGTTTTTT
V: TRBV29-1; J: TRBJ2-5; D: TRBD1; size: few; CDR3: CSVGTGPLRGETQYF; DNA: TGCAGCGTAGGGACAGGGCCATTGAGGGGAGAGACCCAGTACTTC
V: TRBV7-2; J: TRBJ1-4; D: -; size: -; CDR3: CASSLEQATNEKLFF; DNA: TGTGCCAGCAGCTTAGAACAGGCAACTAATGAAAAACTGTTTTTT
V: TRBV11-2; J: TRBJ2-5; D: TRBD1; size: -; CDR3: CASSQGQEKTQYF; DNA: TGTGCCAGCAGCCAGGGACAGGAGAAGACCCAGTACTTC
V: TRBV20-1; J: TRBJ2-7; D: TRBD2; size: -; CDR3: CSAREVRGRPYEQYF; DNA: TGCAGTGCTAGAGAGGTCCGCGGGAGACCCTACGAGCAGTACTTC
V: TRBV6-2/TRBV6-3; J: TRBJ2-6; D: TRBD1; size: few; CDR3: CASSQDRDGSGANVLTF; DNA: TGTGCCAGCAGTCAAGACAGGGATGGTTCTGGGGCCAACGTCCTGACTTTC
V: TRBV7-2; J: TRBJ2-1; D: TRBD2; size: -; CDR3: CASSLAGTSGAYNEQFF; DNA: TGTGCCAGCAGCTTAGCCGGGACTAGCGGAGCCTACAATGAGCAGTTCTTC
V: TRBV4-3; J: TRBJ2-1; D: TRBD1; size: -; CDR3: CASSQRQGKGQFF; DNA: TGCGCCAGCAGCCAACGACAGGGTAAAGGGCAGTTCTTC
V: TRBV5-1; J: TRBJ1-6; D: -; size: -; CDR3: CASSLGASGVNSPLHF; DNA: TGCGCCAGCAGCTTGGGGGCCAGTGGCGTTAATTCCCCCCTCCACTTT
V: TRBV5-6; J: TRBJ1-6; D: TRBD1; size: -; CDR3: CASSLDRGGDNSPLHF; DNA: TGTGCCAGCAGCTTGGACAGGGGAGGGGATAATTCACCCCTCCACTTT
V: TRBV6-2/TRBV6-3; J: TRBJ2-1; D: -; size: -; CDR3: CASSFGGVGGNEQFF; DNA: TGTGCCAGCAGTTTTGGGGGAGTAGGAGGCAATGAGCAGTTCTTC
V: TRBV7-9; J: TRBJ1-1; D: -; size: few; CDR3: CASSPSWGGNTEAFF; DNA: TGTGCCAGCAGCCCCAGTTGGGGGGGCAACACTGAAGCTTTCTTT
V: TRBV20-1; J: TRBJ2-7; D: -; size: few; CDR3: CSARPSRSSYEQYF; DNA: TGCAGTGCTAGGCCTAGCAGGAGCTCCTACGAGCAGTACTTC
V: TRBV7-2; J: TRBJ2-4; D: TRBD1; size: -; CDR3: CASSGTGGRNIQYF; DNA: TGTGCCAGCAGCGGGACAGGGGGCAGGAACATTCAGTACTTC
V: TRBV27; J: TRBJ1-2; D: -; size: few; CDR3: CASRQRTGAYGYTF; DNA: TGTGCCAGCAGACAAAGAACAGGAGCTTATGGCTACACCTTC
V: TRBV5-1; J: TRBJ1-2; D: TRBD1; size: once; CDR3: CASSVTGVNYGYTF; DNA: TGCGCCAGCAGCGTGACAGGGGTTAACTATGGCTACACCTTC
V: TRBV30; J: TRBJ2-1; D: -; size: -; CDR3: CAWRGIHEPPYNEQFF; DNA: TGTGCCTGGAGGGGGATCCATGAGCCGCCCTACAATGAGCAGTTCTTC
V: TRBV30; J: TRBJ2-7; D: TRBD1; size: few; CDR3: CAWMGQGSYEQYF; DNA: TGTGCCTGGATGGGACAGGGGAGCTACGAGCAGTACTTC
V: TRBV27; J: TRBJ1-2; D: TRBD1; size: few; CDR3: CASSSIRGSGKWGYTF; DNA: TGTGCCAGCAGTTCGATCAGGGGGTCAGGCAAGTGGGGCTACACCTTC
V: TRBV27; J: TRBJ1-4; D: TRBD1; size: -; CDR3: CASSLYRGGDEKLFF; DNA: TGTGCCAGCAGTTTATACAGGGGGGGGGATGAAAAACTGTTTTTT
V: TRBV6-2/TRBV6-3; J: TRBJ2-7; D: -; size: few; CDR3: CASSSQGYNEQYF; DNA: TGTGCCAGCAGTTCTCAGGGTTACAACGAGCAGTACTTC
V: TRBV18; J: TRBJ2-2; D: -; size: -; CDR3: CASSPLDLNTGELFF; DNA: TGTGCCAGCTCACCTTTAGATTTGAACACCGGGGAGCTGTTTTTT
V: TRBV28; J: TRBJ2-7; D: -; size: few; CDR3: CASSPGHLYEQYF; DNA: TGTGCCAGCAGTCCGGGACACTTATACGAGCAGTACTTC
V: TRBV18; J: TRBJ1-6; D: TRBD1; size: -; CDR3: CASSPRVDRGESPLHF; DNA: TGTGCCAGCTCCCCCCGGGTCGACAGGGGCGAGTCACCCCTCCACTTT
V: TRBV20-1; J: TRBJ1-1; D: -; size: -; CDR3: CSARDPPDCGTEAFF; DNA: TGCAGTGCTAGAGATCCCCCGGACTGTGGCACTGAAGCTTTCTTT
V: TRBV20-1; J: TRBJ2-3; D: -; size: -; CDR3: CSARGGRSGSWMDTQYF; DNA: TGCAGTGCTAGAGGGGGACGGAGCGGATCTTGGATGGATACGCAGTATTTT
V: TRBV4-2; J: TRBJ2-2; D: TRBD1; size: few; CDR3: CASSHRGDRVLRNTGELFF; DNA: TGTGCCAGCAGCCACCGGGGAGACAGGGTCTTGCGAAACACCGGGGAGCTGTTTTTT
V: TRBV7-9; J: TRBJ2-3; D: -; size: -; CDR3: CASSGLGRAVWEYF; DNA: TGTGCCAGCAGCGGCCTCGGTAGAGCGGTGTGGGAGTATTTT
V: TRBV5-5; J: TRBJ2-2; D: -; size: -; CDR3: CASSWGVSTGELFF; DNA: TGTGCCAGCAGCTGGGGGGTGTCCACCGGGGAGCTGTTTTTT
V: TRBV7-2; J: TRBJ2-1; D: -; size: few; CDR3: CASSLEAGVSYNEQFF; DNA: TGTGCCAGCAGCTTAGAAGCAGGGGTTTCCTACAATGAGCAGTTCTTC
V: TRBV20-1; J: TRBJ2-2; D: -; size: -; CDR3: CSARAAGTTNTGELFF; DNA: TGCAGTGCTAGAGCCGCTGGGACGACGAACACCGGGGAGCTGTTTTTT
V: TRBV27; J: TRBJ1-2; D: -; size: few; CDR3: CASSFGQGVYGYTF; DNA: TGTGCCAGCAGTTTTGGTCAGGGAGTCTATGGCTACACCTTC
V: TRBV12-3/TRBV12-4; J: TRBJ1-1; D: -; size: -; CDR3: CASSLRGNRAFF; DNA: TGTGCCAGCAGTTTAAGGGGTAACCGGGCTTTCTTT
V: TRBV12-3/TRBV12-4; J: TRBJ2-1; D: -; size: once; CDR3: CASSELAYNSYNEQFF; DNA: TGTGCCAGCAGTGAGCTAGCGTATAACTCCTACAATGAGCAGTTCTTC
V: TRBV2; J: TRBJ1-5; D: -; size: -; CDR3: CASSERGNSNQPQHF; DNA: TGTGCCAGCAGTGAACGGGGTAATAGCAATCAGCCCCAGCATTTT
V: TRBV7-2; J: TRBJ2-2; D: -; size: -; CDR3: CASSLWAANTGELFF; DNA: TGTGCCAGCAGCTTATGGGCGGCGAACACCGGGGAGCTGTTTTTT
V: TRBV29-1; J: TRBJ1-1; D: -; size: -; CDR3: CSVERGFEAFF; DNA: TGCAGCGTGGAGCGGGGGTTTGAAGCTTTCTTT
V: TRBV7-6; J: TRBJ1-1; D: -; size: -; CDR3: CASLVWGDEFMNTEAFF; DNA: TGTGCCAGCTTAGTTTGGGGGGACGAATTTATGAACACTGAAGCTTTCTTT
V: TRBV2; J: TRBJ1-1; D: -; size: -; CDR3: CASSIRWNTEAFF; DNA: TGTGCCAGCAGTATCAGGTGGAACACTGAAGCTTTCTTT
V: TRBV6-2/TRBV6-3; J: TRBJ2-1; D: -; size: -; CDR3: CASSYSPFTDEQFF; DNA: TGTGCCAGCAGTTACTCGCCATTTACGGATGAGCAGTTCTTC
V: TRBV7-2; J: TRBJ2-3; D: -; size: -; CDR3: CASSPRDTRKGADTQYF; DNA: TGTGCCAGCAGCCCCCGGGACACTCGGAAGGGGGCAGATACGCAGTATTTT